This T cell receptor (beta chain) was sequenced during a study of regulatory and conventional T cells in RAG deficiency. Regarding this clone: Its matching antigen is unknown.

Blood CD4+ CD25-low CD127-high conventional T cells supplied the genomic DNA template. Clones were sequenced by immunoSEQ multiplex PCR, and TCRdb holds only the in-frame ones, with some missing. The table lists tens of thousands of clones, more than 80% of them singletons, with 0.4% to 0.55% in the top ten. Study-wide results and limits: Patient subsets had shorter CDR3s; Omenn Treg-Tconv overlap exceeded 80%.

The V end lost 6 bases, the J end lost 0 bases, and 14 bases lay between the germline ends. Germline CDR1 is MDHEN and CDR2 is SYDVKM. The CDR3 has 15 residues. This sample was shared with a second study, whose subject was regulatory T cells. From that report: Primers: 52 TRBV forward and 13 TRBJ reverse.

V usage is TRBV28 and J usage is TRBJ1-1; weak D call: TRBD1 (5 bases). The sample consisted of CD4+ effector T cells sorted from blood. The sequence derives from a human donor in good health. CDR3: CASRDGGGVNTEAFF. CDR3 nucleotides: TGTGCCAGCAGGGACGGGGGGGGAGTGAACACTGAAGCTTTCTTT.